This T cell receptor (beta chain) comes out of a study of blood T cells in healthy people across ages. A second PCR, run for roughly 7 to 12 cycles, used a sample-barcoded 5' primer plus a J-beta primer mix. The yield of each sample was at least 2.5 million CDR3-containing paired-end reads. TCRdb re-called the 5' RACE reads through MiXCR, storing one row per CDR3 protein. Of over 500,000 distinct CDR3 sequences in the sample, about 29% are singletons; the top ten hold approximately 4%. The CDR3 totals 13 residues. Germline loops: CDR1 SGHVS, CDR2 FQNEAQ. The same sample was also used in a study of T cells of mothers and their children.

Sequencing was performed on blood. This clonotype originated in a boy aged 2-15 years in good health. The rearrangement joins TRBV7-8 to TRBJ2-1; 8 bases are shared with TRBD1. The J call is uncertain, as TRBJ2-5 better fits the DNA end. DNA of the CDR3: TGTGCCAGCAGCCAGGACAGGGCAAAGACCCAGTACTTC. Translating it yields CASSQDRAKTQYF.